The 2 T cell receptor beta chains reported below all come from one sample, sequenced in a study of blood T cell repertoires in COVID-19. The data were produced by immunoSEQ multiplex PCR, yet TCRdb's version contains in-frame clones alone and is incomplete. Among roughly 100,000 clones listed, roughly 71% were seen once. Sample: peripheral blood. All receptors come from a man of 80 years or more with acute or convalescent COVID-19.

This clone was seen a single time. The chain carries TRBV4-3 and TRBJ1-2; D gene uncertain. The CDR3 spans 14 residues. Looked up from germline, CDR1 is LGHNA and CDR2 is YSLEER. Trimming left V 1 base short and J 1 base short, with 7 bases between. DNA for the CDR3: TGCGCCAGCAGCCAAGTCCCGAGTAACTATGGCTACACCTTC. Translation: CASSQVPSNYGYTF.

This clone is deemed medium-sized. The chain combines TRBV9 with TRBJ2-7; 10 bases map to TRBD2. Germline V CDR1 and CDR2: SGDLS, YYNGEE. Trimming at V came to 5 bases and at J to 2 bases, leaving 13 bases not matched to a gene. The CDR3 loop spans 17 amino acids. The CDR3 loop is CASRIKAGTSVAYEQYF. In nucleotides, the CDR3 is TGTGCCAGCAGGATAAAAGCCGGGACTAGCGTGGCCTACGAGCAGTACTTC.